This T cell receptor beta chain derives from a study of T cell responses to AZD1222 COVID-19 vaccine. As concerns this clone: Its target is not known.

General study results and limits: Mapped onto spike, vaccine-associated CD4 TCRs spanned it and were dominant at 160-218 and 743-854. Reportedly, nearly half of unique spike TCRs recognized epitopes outside B.1.351/B.1.1.7 mutations. Repertoire collection took place solely once the T cell response had peaked.

Data came from immunoSEQ multiplex PCR; TCRdb stores just in-frame clones and leaves some out. The sample has about 88,000 clones; around 90% are singletons. The CDR3 extends over 12 amino acids. Germline V gene sequence: CDR1 SEHNR, CDR2 FQNEAQ (reference sequence). V was shortened by 1 base and J by 6 bases, with 4 bases between the two germline ends. Here the sequenced sample was peripheral blood, taken on day 0 of MenACWY control vaccination. The chain links TRBV7-9 to TRBJ1-5, with D unresolved. The TCR was taken from an adult in good health. The CDR3: CASSLEVQPQHF. The DNA for the CDR3 is TGTGCCAGCAGCTTAGAGGTTCAGCCCCAGCATTTT.